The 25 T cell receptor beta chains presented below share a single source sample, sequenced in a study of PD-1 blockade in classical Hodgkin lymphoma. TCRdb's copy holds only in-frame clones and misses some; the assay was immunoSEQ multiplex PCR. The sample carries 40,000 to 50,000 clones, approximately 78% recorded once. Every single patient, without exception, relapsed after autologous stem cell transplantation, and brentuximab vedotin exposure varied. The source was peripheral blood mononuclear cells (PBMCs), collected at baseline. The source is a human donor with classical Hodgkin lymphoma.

DNA for the CDR3: TGTGCCAGCAGTTACTGGATGCCCTCTGGGGCCAACGTCCTGACTTTC. It is translated as CASSYWMPSGANVLTF. The chain has TRBV6-6 and TRBJ2-6, with D hard to call. CDR1 and CDR2 from the germline V gene are MNHNY and SVGAGI (reference sequence). The CDR3 is 16 residues long. The ends were cut back, 1 base at V and 0 bases at J, with 7 bases in the middle.

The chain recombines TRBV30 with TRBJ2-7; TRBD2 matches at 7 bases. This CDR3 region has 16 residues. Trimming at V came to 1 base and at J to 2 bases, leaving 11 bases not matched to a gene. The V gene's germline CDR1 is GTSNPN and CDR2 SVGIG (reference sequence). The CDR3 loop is CAWSEMAGGFPYEQYF. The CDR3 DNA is TGTGCCTGGAGTGAGATGGCCGGGGGGTTCCCCTACGAGCAGTACTTC.

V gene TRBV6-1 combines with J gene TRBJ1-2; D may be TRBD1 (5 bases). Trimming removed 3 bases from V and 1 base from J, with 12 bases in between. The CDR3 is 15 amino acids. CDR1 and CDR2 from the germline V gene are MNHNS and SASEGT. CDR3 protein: CASSEGLRVNYGYTF. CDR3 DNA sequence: TGTGCCAGCAGTGAGGGACTACGTGTTAACTATGGCTACACCTTC.

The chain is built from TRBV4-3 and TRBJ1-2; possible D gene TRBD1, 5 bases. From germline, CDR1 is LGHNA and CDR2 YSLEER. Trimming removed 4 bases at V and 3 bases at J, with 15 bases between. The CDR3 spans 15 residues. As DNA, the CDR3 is TGCGCCAGCAGCCGTCAGTCGGTGGGGGACTATGGCTACACCTTC. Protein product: CASSRQSVGDYGYTF.

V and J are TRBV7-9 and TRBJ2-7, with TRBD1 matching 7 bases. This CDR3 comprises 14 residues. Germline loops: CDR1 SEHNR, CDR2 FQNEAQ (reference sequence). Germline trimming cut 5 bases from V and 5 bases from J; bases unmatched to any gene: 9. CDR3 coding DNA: TGTGCCAGCAGCGACGGTCGACAGGGCCACGAGCAGTACTTC. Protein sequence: CASSDGRQGHEQYF. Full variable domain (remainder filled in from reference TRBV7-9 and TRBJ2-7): DTGVSQNPRHKITKRGQNVTFRCDPISEHNRLYWYRQTLGQGPEFLTYFQNEAQLEKSRLLSDRFSAERPKGSFSTLEIQRTEQGDSAMYLCASSDGRQGHEQYFGPGTRLTVT.

CDR3 loop: CAWSVEEQSYEQYF. The CDR3 coding sequence is TGTGCCTGGAGTGTAGAAGAACAATCCTACGAGCAGTACTTC. The gene calls are TRBV30 and TRBJ2-7; D ambiguous. The CDR3 is 14 amino acids. Per the germline V gene, CDR1 is GTSNPN and CDR2 is SVGIG (reference sequence). V shed 0 bases and J shed 1 base, with 10 bases lying between them.

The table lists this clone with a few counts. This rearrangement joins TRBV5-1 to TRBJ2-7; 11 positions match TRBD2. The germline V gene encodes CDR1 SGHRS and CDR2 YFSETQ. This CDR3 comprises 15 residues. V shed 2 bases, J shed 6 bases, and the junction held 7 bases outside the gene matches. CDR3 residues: CASSFLAGGDPEQYF. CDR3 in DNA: TGCGCCAGCAGCTTCCTAGCGGGGGGTGACCCCGAGCAGTACTTC.

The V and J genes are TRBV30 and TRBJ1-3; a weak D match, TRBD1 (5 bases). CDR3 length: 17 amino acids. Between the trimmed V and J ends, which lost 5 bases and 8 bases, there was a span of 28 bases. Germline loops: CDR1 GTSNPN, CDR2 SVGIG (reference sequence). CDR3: CAWGTQFEGFTGDTIYF. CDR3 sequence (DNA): TGTGCCTGGGGAACCCAGTTTGAGGGGTTTACCGGAGACACCATATATTTT.

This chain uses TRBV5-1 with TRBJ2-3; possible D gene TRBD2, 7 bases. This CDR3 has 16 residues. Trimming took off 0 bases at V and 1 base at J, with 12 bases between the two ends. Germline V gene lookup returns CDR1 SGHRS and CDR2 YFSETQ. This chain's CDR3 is CASSLAGGAGTDTQYF. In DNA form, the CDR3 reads TGCGCCAGCAGCTTGGCTGGGGGGGCTGGCACAGATACGCAGTATTTT. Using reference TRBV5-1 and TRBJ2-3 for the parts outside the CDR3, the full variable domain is KAGVTQTPRYLIKTRGQQVTLSCSPISGHRSVSWYQQTPGQGLQFLFEYFSETQRNKGNFPGRFSGRQFSNSRSEMNVSTLELGDSALYLCASSLAGGAGTDTQYFGPGTRLTVL.

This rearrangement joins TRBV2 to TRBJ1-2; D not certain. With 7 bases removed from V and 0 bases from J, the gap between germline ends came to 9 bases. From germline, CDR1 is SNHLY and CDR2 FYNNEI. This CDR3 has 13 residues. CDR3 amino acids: CASKYIPNYGYTF. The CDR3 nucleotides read TGTGCCAGCAAGTACATACCTAACTATGGCTACACCTTC.

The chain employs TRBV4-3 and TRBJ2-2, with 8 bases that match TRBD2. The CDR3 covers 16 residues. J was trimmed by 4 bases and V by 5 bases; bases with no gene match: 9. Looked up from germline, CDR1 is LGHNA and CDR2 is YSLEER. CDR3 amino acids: CASSSPPGGTTGELFF. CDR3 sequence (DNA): TGCGCCAGCAGCTCCCCACCGGGGGGGACCACCGGGGAGCTGTTTTTT.

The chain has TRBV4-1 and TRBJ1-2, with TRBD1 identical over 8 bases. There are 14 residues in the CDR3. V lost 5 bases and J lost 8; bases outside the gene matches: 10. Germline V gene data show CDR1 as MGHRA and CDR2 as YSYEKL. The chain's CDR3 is CASSSRGQGRGYTF. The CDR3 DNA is TGCGCCAGCAGCTCCCGAGGACAGGGCAGAGGCTACACCTTC.

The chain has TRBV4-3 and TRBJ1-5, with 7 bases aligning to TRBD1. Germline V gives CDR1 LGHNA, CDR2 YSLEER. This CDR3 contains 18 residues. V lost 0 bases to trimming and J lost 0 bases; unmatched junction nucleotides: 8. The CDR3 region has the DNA TGCGCCAGCAGCCAAGATCCCCCCGGGACAGATAGCAATCAGCCCCAGCATTTT. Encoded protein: CASSQDPPGTDSNQPQHF.

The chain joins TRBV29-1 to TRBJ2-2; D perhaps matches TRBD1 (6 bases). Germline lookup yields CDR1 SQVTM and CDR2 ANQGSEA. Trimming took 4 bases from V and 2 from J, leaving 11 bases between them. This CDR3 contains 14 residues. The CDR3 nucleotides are TGCAGCGTTGGAACAGGGATAAACACCGGGGAGCTGTTTTTT. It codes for CSVGTGINTGELFF.

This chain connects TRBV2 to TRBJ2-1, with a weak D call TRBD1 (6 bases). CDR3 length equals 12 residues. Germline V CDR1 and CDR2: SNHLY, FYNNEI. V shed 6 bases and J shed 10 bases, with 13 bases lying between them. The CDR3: CASRPTGTEQFF. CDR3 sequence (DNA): TGTGCCAGCAGACCGACCGGGACAGAGCAGTTCTTC.

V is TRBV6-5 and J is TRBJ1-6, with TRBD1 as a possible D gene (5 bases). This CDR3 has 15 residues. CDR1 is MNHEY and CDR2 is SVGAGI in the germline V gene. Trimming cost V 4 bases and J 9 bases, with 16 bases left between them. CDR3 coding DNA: TGTGCCAGCAGTTTCCATGACTTAAGGGGTTCACCCCTCCACTTT. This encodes CASSFHDLRGSPLHF.

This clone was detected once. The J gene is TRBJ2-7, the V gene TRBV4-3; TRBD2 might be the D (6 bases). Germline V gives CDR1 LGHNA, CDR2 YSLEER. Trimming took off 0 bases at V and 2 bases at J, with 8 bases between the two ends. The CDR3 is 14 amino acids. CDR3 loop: CASSQEGGTYEQYF. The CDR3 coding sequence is TGCGCCAGCAGCCAAGAAGGAGGGACCTACGAGCAGTACTTC.

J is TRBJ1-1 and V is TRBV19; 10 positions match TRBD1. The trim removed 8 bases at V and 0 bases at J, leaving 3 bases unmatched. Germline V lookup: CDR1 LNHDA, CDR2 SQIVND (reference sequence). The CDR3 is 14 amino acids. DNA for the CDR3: TGTGCCAGTTCGGACAGGGGGATGAACACTGAAGCTTTCTTT. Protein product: CASSDRGMNTEAFF.

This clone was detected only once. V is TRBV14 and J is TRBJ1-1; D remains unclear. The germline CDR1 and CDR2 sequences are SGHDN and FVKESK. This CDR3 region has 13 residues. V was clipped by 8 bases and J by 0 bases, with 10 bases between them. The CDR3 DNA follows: TGTGCCAGCCACTTGTTCTTGAACACTGAAGCTTTCTTT. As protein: CASHLFLNTEAFF.

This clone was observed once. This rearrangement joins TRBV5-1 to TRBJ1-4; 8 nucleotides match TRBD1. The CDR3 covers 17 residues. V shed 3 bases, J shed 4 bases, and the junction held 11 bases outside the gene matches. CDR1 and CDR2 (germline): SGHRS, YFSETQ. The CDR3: CASSSRTGTADNEKLFF. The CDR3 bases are TGCGCCAGCAGCTCCCGGACAGGGACGGCCGATAATGAAAAACTGTTTTTT. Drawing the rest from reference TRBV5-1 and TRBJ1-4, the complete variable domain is KAGVTQTPRYLIKTRGQQVTLSCSPISGHRSVSWYQQTPGQGLQFLFEYFSETQRNKGNFPGRFSGRQFSNSRSEMNVSTLELGDSALYLCASSSRTGTADNEKLFFGSGTQLSVL.

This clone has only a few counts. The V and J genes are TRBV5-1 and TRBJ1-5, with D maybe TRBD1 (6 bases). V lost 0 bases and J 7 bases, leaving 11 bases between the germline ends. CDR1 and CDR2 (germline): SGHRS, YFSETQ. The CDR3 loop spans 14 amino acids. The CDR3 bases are TGCGCCAGCAGCTTGGCCGGGACACCCCAGCCCCAGCATTTT. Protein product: CASSLAGTPQPQHF.

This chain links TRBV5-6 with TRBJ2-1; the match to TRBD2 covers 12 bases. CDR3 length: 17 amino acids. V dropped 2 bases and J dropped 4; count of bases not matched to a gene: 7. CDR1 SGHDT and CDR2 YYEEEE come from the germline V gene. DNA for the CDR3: TGTGCCAGCAGCTTCTCTAGCGGGGGGGCCTCTTACAATGAGCAGTTCTTC. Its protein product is CASSFSSGGASYNEQFF.

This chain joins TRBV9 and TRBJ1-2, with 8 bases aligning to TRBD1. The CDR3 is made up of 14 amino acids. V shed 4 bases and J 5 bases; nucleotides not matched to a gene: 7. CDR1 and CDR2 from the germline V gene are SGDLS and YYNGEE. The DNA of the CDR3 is TGTGCCAGCAGCCTAGGGACAGGCCCGTATGGCTACACCTTC. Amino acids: CASSLGTGPYGYTF.

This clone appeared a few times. CDR3 loop: CASSDGGTANEKLFF. The CDR3 DNA reads TGTGCCAGCAGTGATGGGGGGACAGCTAATGAAAAACTGTTTTTT. The rearrangement uses TRBV2 and TRBJ1-4; TRBD1 agrees at 7 bases. This CDR3 has 15 residues. After removal of 3 bases from V and 3 bases from J, the junction contained 4 bases not matched to a gene. In germline, CDR1 is SNHLY, CDR2 FYNNEI.

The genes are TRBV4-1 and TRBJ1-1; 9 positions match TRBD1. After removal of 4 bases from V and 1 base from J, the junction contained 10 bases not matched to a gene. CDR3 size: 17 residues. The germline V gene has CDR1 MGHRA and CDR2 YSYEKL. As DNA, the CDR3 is TGCGCCAGCAGCCCCTACGGACAGGGGTCCCCGAACACTGAAGCTTTCTTT. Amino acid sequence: CASSPYGQGSPNTEAFF.